This TCR beta chain was documented in a study of response to subunit inactivated influenza vaccine. General study points: T cells newly recruited by each seasonal influenza vaccination are few, the authors suggested.

This clonotype has ten or more counts. The antigen is not known. TCRdb reprocessed the RT-PCR reads with MiXCR, giving one entry per CDR3 protein. The sample has around 570,000 distinct CDR3 sequences; less than 8% are singletons. The CDR3 sequence is 18 residues long. V trimming: 7 bases; J trimming: 2 bases; junction bases outside the gene matches: 17. CDR1 and CDR2 (germline): MNHEY, SVGEGT. The sample was PBMCs from blood, taken 23 to 25 months after vaccination. This TCR came from a man aged 50 to 69 who received an inactivated influenza vaccine. The genes are TRBV6-2 or TRBV6-3 and TRBJ2-5; 9 bases agree with TRBD1. CDR3 protein: CASNNSRVRDRAQETQYF. As DNA, the CDR3 is TGTGCCAGCAATAATTCGAGAGTCCGGGACAGGGCTCAAGAGACCCAGTACTTC.